The 27 T cell receptor beta chains below come from one sample, sequenced in a study. Each CDR3 protein is one row after TCRdb ran MiXCR on the 5' RACE reads. The sample consists of thousands of distinct CDR3 sequences, approximately 61% of them appearing once. Material for sequencing was tumor-infiltrating memory CD4+ T cells sorted from the breast tumor. Subset described: memory CD4+ T cells, CD4+CD45RO+CD25-. The receptors derive from a female donor with breast cancer.

In regard to this clonotype: Just one base apart from a much larger clone, this may be a read error. The chain employs TRBV6-5 and TRBJ2-1; 10 bases line up with TRBD2. CDR1 is MNHEY, CDR2 SVGAGI, per germline. The CDR3 is made up of 15 amino acids. Here the CDR3 reads CAAKGSSGSHNEQFF. CDR3 bases: TGTGCAGCCAAGGGGTCTAGCGGGAGCCACAATGAGCAGTTCTTC.

V gene TRBV15 combines with J gene TRBJ2-1; D is possibly TRBD1 or TRBD2 (5 bases each). CDR1 is LNHNV, CDR2 YYDKDF, per germline (reference sequence). The V gene lost 0 bases and the J gene lost 10 bases, with 10 bases spanning the gap. The CDR3 length is 13 residues. The CDR3 sequence is CATSRDKGREQFF. CDR3 sequence (DNA): TGTGCCACCAGCAGAGATAAGGGGAGAGAGCAGTTCTTC.

The rearrangement joins TRBV5-1 to TRBJ1-2; 8 nucleotides line up with TRBD1. Germline values: CDR1 SGHRS, CDR2 YFSETQ. V trimming: 3 bases; J trimming: 3 bases; junction bases outside the gene matches: 1. The CDR3 loop spans 13 amino acids. The CDR3 DNA reads TGCGCCAGCAGCTCGACAGGGGACTATGGCTACACCTTC. This gives the protein CASSSTGDYGYTF.

V gene TRBV9 combines with J gene TRBJ2-7; 8 bases map to TRBD1. V lost 2 bases to trimming and J lost 4 bases; unmatched junction nucleotides: 8. Germline CDR1 is SGDLS and CDR2 is YYNGEE. This CDR3 has 15 residues. CDR3 DNA sequence: TGTGCCAGCAGCGTGAGCGGACAGGGTTGGTACGAGCAGTACTTC. It is translated as CASSVSGQGWYEQYF.

Only a few counts were recorded for this clonotype. This sequence joins TRBV11-1 and TRBJ2-2; 11 bases agree with TRBD2. J lost 4 bases, V lost 1 base, and 2 bases had no gene match. Germline values: CDR1 SGHAT, CDR2 FQDESV (reference sequence). CDR3 size: 16 residues. The DNA for the CDR3 is TGTGCCAGCAGCTTAGTCCTAGCGGGGGGCACCGGGGAGCTGTTTTTT. This gives the protein CASSLVLAGGTGELFF.

The gene calls are TRBV29-1 and TRBJ1-2; D is unclear. V gave up 3 bases and J gave up 1 base, with 6 bases separating them. This CDR3 region has 12 residues. Germline V lookup: CDR1 SQVTM, CDR2 ANQGSEA. CDR3 in DNA: TGCAGCGTTGAGGGGATTAACTATGGCTACACCTTC. Translating it yields CSVEGINYGYTF.

There are a few counts of this clonotype. The chain combines TRBV7-3 with TRBJ2-6; D not certain. This CDR3 has 15 residues. Trimming took 2 bases from V and 0 from J, leaving 5 bases between them. Germline assignment: CDR1 SGHTA and CDR2 FQGTGA. CDR3 region: CASSLGPSGANVLTF. The CDR3 DNA reads as TGTGCCAGCAGCTTAGGGCCCTCTGGGGCCAACGTCCTGACTTTC.

As to this clonotype: Its ends do not fully match the called genes, so a read error is possible. The chain employs TRBV20-1 and TRBJ2-1, with TRBD2 as a possible D gene (6 bases). CDR1 and CDR2 (germline): DFQATT, SNEGSKA (reference sequence). The CDR3 extends over 12 amino acids. This CDR3 is CSASGLPNEQSF. For the CDR3, the DNA is TGCAGTGCTTCTGGACTACCTAATGAGCAGTCCTTC.

This chain links TRBV2 with TRBJ2-1; 12 nucleotides match TRBD2. The CDR3 covers 15 residues. The junction had 6 bases not matched to a gene; V was cut back by 7 bases and J by 5 bases. Germline V gives CDR1 SNHLY, CDR2 FYNNEI. The CDR3 loop is CASIRLAGADNEQFF. DNA of the CDR3: TGTGCCAGCATTCGACTAGCGGGAGCGGACAATGAGCAGTTCTTC.

This chain links TRBV12-3 or TRBV12-4 with TRBJ2-7, with TRBD1 as a possible D gene (6 bases). Trimming pared 4 bases from V and 6 bases from J, leaving 10 bases between. The CDR3 spans 12 residues. CDR3 coding DNA: TGTGCCAGCAGTTCAACAGGGCCCGAGCAGTACTTC. It translates to CASSSTGPEQYF.

This clonotype came up a few times. This chain uses TRBV5-1 with TRBJ2-3, with 9 bases that match TRBD2. CDR1 SGHRS and CDR2 YFSETQ come from the germline V gene. The CDR3 runs to 14 residues. V shed 8 bases and J 1 base; nucleotides not matched to a gene: 5. The CDR3 coding sequence is TGCGCCAGTCGACTAGCGGATGGCACAGATACGCAGTATTTT. Its protein product is CASRLADGTDTQYF.

This chain connects TRBV20-1 to TRBJ1-2; D might be TRBD1 (5 bases). The CDR3 is made up of 11 amino acids. Deletions cut 6 bases from V and 8 bases from J, with 13 bases between. CDR1 is DFQATT, CDR2 SNEGSKA, per germline (reference sequence). In DNA form, the CDR3 reads TGCAGTGCGCCAGCTAGGGGCGGCTACACCTTC. Translated: CSAPARGGYTF.

The V gene is TRBV12-3 or TRBV12-4, the J gene TRBJ2-2; 8 positions agree with TRBD2. The CDR3 consists of 17 residues. After removal of 7 bases from V and 3 bases from J, the junction contained 13 bases not matched to a gene. The CDR3 loop reads CASIWTGTRSYTGELFF. The CDR3 DNA reads TGTGCCAGCATTTGGACCGGGACTAGGTCGTACACCGGGGAGCTGTTTTTT.

The V and J genes are TRBV15 and TRBJ2-4, with D uncertain. From germline, CDR1 is LNHNV and CDR2 YYDKDF (reference sequence). V lost 3 bases and J lost 0, with 6 bases in between. CDR3 length: 14 residues. In DNA, the CDR3 is TGTGCCACCAGCAGCCTGGTAGCCAAAAACATTCAGTACTTC. Translation: CATSSLVAKNIQYF.

This clonotype turned up a few times. The gene calls are TRBV20-1 and TRBJ2-7, with 12 bases aligning to TRBD2. CDR3 length: 15 residues. Germline CDR1 and CDR2: DFQATT and SNEGSKA (reference sequence). V lost 1 base and J lost 3; bases outside the gene matches: 4. CDR3 in DNA: TGCAGTGCTAGAGGGACTAGCGGGACCTTCTACGAGCAGTACTTC. As protein: CSARGTSGTFYEQYF.

This chain connects TRBV4-2 to TRBJ2-1; 9 nucleotides agree with TRBD2. V was clipped by 4 bases and J by 2 bases; unmatched bases: 6. This CDR3 is 16 amino acids long. The germline V gene encodes CDR1 LGHNA and CDR2 YNFKEQ. The CDR3 here is CASSRGTSNAYNEQFF. For the CDR3, the DNA is TGTGCCAGCAGCCGAGGGACTAGCAACGCCTACAATGAGCAGTTCTTC.

The chain combines TRBV20-1 with TRBJ1-5; possible D gene TRBD1, 6 bases. Germline CDR1 DFQATT, CDR2 SNEGSKA (reference sequence). With 6 bases removed from V and 0 bases from J, the gap between germline ends came to 12 bases. The CDR3 spans 14 residues. This CDR3 is CSALRGASNQPQHF. The DNA of the CDR3 is TGCAGTGCCCTCCGGGGGGCTAGCAATCAGCCCCAGCATTTT.

Of note for this clonotype: One end of the junction fails to match germline, which may point to a read error. V gene TRBV4-1 combines with J gene TRBJ2-3, with 8 bases that match TRBD2. Looked up from germline, CDR1 is MGHRA and CDR2 is YSYEKL. The CDR3 is made up of 20 amino acids. CDR3 residues: CASSQPGLDRRGFSTNTQYF. The CDR3 coding sequence is TGCGCCAGCAGCCAGCCGGGACTAGACCGCCGTGGTTTTAGCACAAATACGCAGTATTTT.

This chain connects TRBV4-3 to TRBJ2-1, with TRBD2 as a possible D gene (6 bases). The CDR3 runs 16 residues. Germline assignment: CDR1 LGHNA and CDR2 YSLEER. V shed 1 base and J shed 5 bases, with 15 bases lying between them. The CDR3 DNA reads TGCGCCAGCAGCCAAGCTTATGGGGGACTGAACAATGAGCAGTTCTTC. Translating gives CASSQAYGGLNNEQFF.

V gene TRBV19 combines with J gene TRBJ2-7; 9 bases are shared with TRBD1. The trim removed 6 bases at V and 2 bases at J, leaving 5 bases unmatched. There are 14 residues in the CDR3. In germline, CDR1 is LNHDA, CDR2 SQIVND (reference sequence). The CDR3 here is CASRRDRVAYEQYF. In DNA, the CDR3 is TGTGCCAGTAGACGGGACAGGGTCGCCTACGAGCAGTACTTC.

V and J are TRBV5-1 and TRBJ1-1; 9 bases align to TRBD1. The CDR3 consists of 15 residues. With V trimmed by 4 bases and J by 8 bases, 12 bases remained unmatched. Germline V gene data show CDR1 as SGHRS and CDR2 as YFSETQ. This CDR3 is CASSATRTGTGEAFF. As DNA, the CDR3 is TGCGCCAGCAGCGCCACCCGGACCGGGACAGGGGAAGCTTTCTTT.

Details on this clonotype: Germline and junction disagree at one end, which may indicate a read error. This chain uses TRBV4-3 with TRBJ1-2; 7 bases line up with TRBD1. The CDR3 consists of 15 residues. In germline, CDR1 is LGHNA, CDR2 YSLEER. CDR3 amino acids: CASSLEAQGNYGCTF. CDR3 DNA sequence: TGCGCCAGCAGCCTAGAGGCACAGGGGAACTATGGCTGCACCTTC.

Details on this clonotype: One junction end disagrees with the germline gene, perhaps due to a read error. J is TRBJ2-7 and V is TRBV4-2, with D possibly TRBD1 on 6 matching bases. The germline V gene encodes CDR1 LGHNA and CDR2 YNFKEQ. The CDR3 runs to 13 residues. In DNA, the CDR3 is TGCGCCAGCAGCCAGGGGCTTCGTTACGAGCAGTACTTC. Translating gives CASSQGLRYEQYF.

This chain uses TRBV30 with TRBJ1-2; D is uncertain. The V end was cut by 2 bases, the J end by 6 bases, with 13 bases between. The CDR3 sequence is 13 residues long. The germline V gene has CDR1 GTSNPN and CDR2 SVGIG (reference sequence). The CDR3 is CAWSRTAVDGYTF. The CDR3, as DNA: TGTGCCTGGAGTCGCACGGCAGTGGATGGCTACACCTTC.

The chain recombines TRBV12-3 or TRBV12-4 with TRBJ2-7; D is unclear. CDR3 length: 11 residues. Trimming stripped 3 bases from V and 4 bases from J, with 4 bases between. The CDR3 DNA follows: TGTGCCAGCAGTTTCGAATACGAGCAGTACTTC. Its protein product is CASSFEYEQYF.

This rearrangement joins TRBV4-1 to TRBJ2-2; D is undetermined. V was trimmed by 3 bases and J by 4 bases, leaving 9 bases between them. The CDR3 is made up of 14 amino acids. Germline V lookup: CDR1 MGHRA, CDR2 YSYEKL. This CDR3 reads CASSHLVGTGELFF. CDR3 DNA sequence: TGCGCCAGCAGCCACCTCGTTGGCACCGGGGAGCTGTTTTTT.

The V gene is TRBV6-6, the J gene TRBJ1-6; D is possibly TRBD1 (5 bases). This CDR3 is 15 amino acids long. Trimming pared 5 bases from V and 5 bases from J, leaving 13 bases between. The germline V gene has CDR1 MNHNY and CDR2 SVGAGI (reference sequence). Here the CDR3 DNA reads TGTGCCAGCAGTACGCAGGGTGCTAATAATTCACCCCTCCACTTT. Encoded protein: CASSTQGANNSPLHF.